These 2 T cell receptor beta chains originate from one sample sequenced in a study of memory CD4+ T cells and cytomegalovirus serostatus. Clones were sequenced by immunoSEQ multiplex PCR, and TCRdb holds only the in-frame ones, with some missing. The table has under 50,000 clones, over 65% seen once. Single viable CD3+CD4+CD8-CD45RO+ cells were sorted as the memory CD4+ T cells. Sequenced material: memory CD4+ T cells from blood. The receptors here all came from an adult in good health and CMV-seronegative.

The CDR3 is CASSEYGQQKDIQYF. The CDR3 DNA reads TGTGCCAGCAGTGAATATGGCCAACAGAAGGACATTCAGTACTTC. This chain connects TRBV25-1 to TRBJ2-4; D gene unclear. The germline gives CDR1 MGHDK, CDR2 SYGVNS. Trimming cost V 0 bases and J 8 bases, with 14 bases left between them. The CDR3 length is 15 residues. Looking up the rest from reference TRBV25-1 and TRBJ2-4 gives the full variable domain: EADIYQTPRYLVIGTGKKITLECSQTMGHDKMYWYQQDPGMELHLIHYSYGVNSTEKGDLSSESTVSRIRTEHFPLTLESARPSHTSQYLCASSEYGQQKDIQYFGAGTRLSVL.

The V and J genes are TRBV7-8 and TRBJ1-3, with D possibly being TRBD1 (6 bases). Germline loops: CDR1 SGHVS, CDR2 FQNEAQ. CDR3 length equals 15 residues. Trimming took 5 bases from V and 1 from J, leaving 12 bases between them. The CDR3 DNA reads TGTGCCAGCAGCACCGCAACAGGGTCTGGAAACACCATATATTTT. Its protein product is CASSTATGSGNTIYF.